This TCR beta chain was sequenced during a study of T cells of healthy individuals. TCRdb reanalysed the 5' RACE reads using MiXCR and keeps one entry per CDR3 protein. This table holds roughly 87,000 distinct CDR3 sequences, 15% to 20% found once. Germline V CDR1 and CDR2: SGHTA, FQGNSA. This CDR3 has 13 residues. Trimming left V 1 base short and J 11 bases short, with 12 bases between. This receptor was taken from a human donor in good health. The rearrangement uses TRBV7-2 and TRBJ1-3, with D uncertain. The CDR3: CASSLGTVKSIYF. For the CDR3, the DNA is TGTGCCAGCAGCTTAGGCACAGTAAAATCCATATATTTT. Variable domain in full (rest from reference TRBV7-2 and TRBJ1-3): GAGVSQSPSNKVTEKGKDVELRCDPISGHTALYWYRQSLGQGLEFLIYFQGNSAPDKSGLPSDRFSAERTGGSVSTLTIQRTQQEDSAVYLCASSLGTVKSIYFGEGSWLTVV.